These 8 T cell receptor beta chains were sequenced from one sample in a study of cytomegalovirus exposure and HLA in healthy donors. Primers for the PCR totalled 60 Vbeta and 13 Jbeta. The data were produced by immunoSEQ multiplex PCR, yet TCRdb's version contains in-frame clones alone and is incomplete. The table lists 220,000 or so clones, around four fifths of them singletons, with 2.5% to 3.5% in the top ten. The sample was PBMCs. Receptor source: a woman between 40 and 50 years old in good health and CMV-seronegative.

The rearrangement uses TRBV19 and TRBJ2-1; 15 bases agree with TRBD2. J lost 6 bases, V lost 1 base, and 16 bases had no gene match. The CDR3 has 21 residues. Per germline, CDR1 LNHDA and CDR2 SQIVND (reference sequence). This CDR3 is CASSIVGPFRGLAGGSNEQFF. The CDR3, as DNA: TGTGCCAGTAGTATAGTGGGCCCTTTCAGGGGACTAGCGGGAGGCTCCAATGAGCAGTTCTTC.

The chain's CDR3 is CASSFLAGESTGELFF. The CDR3 nucleotides read TGTGCCAGCAGCTTCCTAGCGGGAGAGAGCACCGGGGAGCTGTTTTTT. J is TRBJ2-2 and V is TRBV7-3; 10 bases line up with TRBD2. J gave up 4 bases and V 3 bases, and 5 bases lay outside the gene matches. This CDR3 spans 16 amino acids. Germline V gene lookup returns CDR1 SGHTA and CDR2 FQGTGA.

The rearrangement uses TRBV6-7 and TRBJ2-3, with D possibly being TRBD2 (6 bases). TRBV6-7 is an ORF, with its function uncertain. CDR3 length: 16 residues. Trimming removed 2 bases from V and 2 bases from J, with 14 bases in between. The CDR3: CASSYLASDHTDTQYF. The CDR3 DNA is TGTGCCAGCAGTTACCTTGCTAGCGACCACACAGATACGCAGTATTTT.

The chain has TRBV7-9 and TRBJ1-5, with TRBD1 matching 9 bases. CDR3 length equals 14 residues. In germline, CDR1 is SEHNR, CDR2 FQNEAQ (reference sequence). The V and J ends lost 5 bases and 6 bases, in that order; junction bases with no gene match: 5. CDR3: CASSKQGAGQPQHF. The CDR3 DNA follows: TGTGCCAGCAGCAAACAGGGGGCTGGTCAGCCCCAGCATTTT.

The chain is built from TRBV28 and TRBJ2-7; the match to TRBD1 covers 9 bases. The junction had 15 bases not matched to a gene; V was cut back by 4 bases and J by 2 bases. Germline CDR1 is MDHEN and CDR2 is SYDVKM. This CDR3 is 18 amino acids long. The CDR3 region has the DNA TGTGCCAGCAGTTCGATACTGTCTCCGGGACAGGGAGCCTACGAGCAGTACTTC. Amino acid sequence: CASSSILSPGQGAYEQYF.

V gene TRBV19 combines with J gene TRBJ1-5; a possible D gene is TRBD1 (5 bases). V was pared by 5 bases and J by 1 base, with 9 bases between. CDR3 length equals 14 residues. CDR1 and CDR2 (germline): LNHDA, SQIVND (reference sequence). DNA for the CDR3: TGTGCCAGTAGTGGGGGGACCAGCAATCAGCCCCAGCATTTT. The encoded protein is CASSGGTSNQPQHF.

The chain is built from TRBV5-1 and TRBJ2-2; D is possibly TRBD1 (5 bases). V dropped 4 bases and J dropped 4 bases, with 11 bases sitting between them. The CDR3 extends over 14 amino acids. In germline, CDR1 is SGHRS, CDR2 YFSETQ. The CDR3 is CASSPTGSTGELFF. The CDR3 DNA sequence: TGCGCCAGCAGCCCTACAGGCTCCACCGGGGAGCTGTTTTTT.

This clone was seen only a few times. The chain is built from TRBV6-1 and TRBJ1-4, with a tentative D call TRBD1 (6 bases). This CDR3 spans 13 amino acids. Looked up from germline, CDR1 is MNHNS and CDR2 is SASEGT. V lost 10 bases and J lost 7, with 16 bases in between. In DNA, the CDR3 is TGTGCCATCAGGGGCGACCCGACTGAAAAACTGTTTTTT. Its translation: CAIRGDPTEKLFF.